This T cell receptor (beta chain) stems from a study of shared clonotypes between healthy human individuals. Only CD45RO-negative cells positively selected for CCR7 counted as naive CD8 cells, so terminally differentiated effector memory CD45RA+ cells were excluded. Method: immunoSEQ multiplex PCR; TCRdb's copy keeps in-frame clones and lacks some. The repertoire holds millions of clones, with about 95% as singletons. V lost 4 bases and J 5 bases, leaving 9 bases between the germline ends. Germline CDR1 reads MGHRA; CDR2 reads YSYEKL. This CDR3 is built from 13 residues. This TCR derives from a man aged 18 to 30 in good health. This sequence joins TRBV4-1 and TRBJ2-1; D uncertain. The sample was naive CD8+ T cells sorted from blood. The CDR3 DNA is TGCGCCAGCAGCCCACGGGTGGACAATGAGCAGTTCTTC. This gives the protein CASSPRVDNEQFF.